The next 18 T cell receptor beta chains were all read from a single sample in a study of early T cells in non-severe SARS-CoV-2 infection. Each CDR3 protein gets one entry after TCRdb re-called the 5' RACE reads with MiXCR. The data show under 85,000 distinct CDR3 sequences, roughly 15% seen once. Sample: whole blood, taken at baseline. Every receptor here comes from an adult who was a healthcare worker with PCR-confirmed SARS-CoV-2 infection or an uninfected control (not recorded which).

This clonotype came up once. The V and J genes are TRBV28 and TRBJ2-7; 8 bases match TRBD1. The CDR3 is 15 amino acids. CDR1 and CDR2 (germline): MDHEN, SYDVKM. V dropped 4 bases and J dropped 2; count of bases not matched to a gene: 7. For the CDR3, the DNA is TGTGCCAGCAGTTCTCCGGGACAGGCCACCTACGAGCAGTACTTC. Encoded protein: CASSSPGQATYEQYF.

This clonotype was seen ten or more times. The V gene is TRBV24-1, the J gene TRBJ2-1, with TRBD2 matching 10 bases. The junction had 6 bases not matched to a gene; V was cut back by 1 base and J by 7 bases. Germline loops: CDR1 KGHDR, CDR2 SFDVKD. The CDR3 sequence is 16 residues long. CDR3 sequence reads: CATSDFSGRALNEQFF. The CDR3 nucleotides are TGTGCCACCAGTGATTTCAGCGGGAGGGCGCTGAATGAGCAGTTCTTC.

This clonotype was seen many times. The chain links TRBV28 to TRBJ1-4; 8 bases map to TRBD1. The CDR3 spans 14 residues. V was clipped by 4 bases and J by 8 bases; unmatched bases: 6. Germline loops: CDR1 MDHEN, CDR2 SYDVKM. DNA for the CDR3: TGTGCCAGCAGTTACCGACAGGGGAGGGAAAAACTGTTTTTT. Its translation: CASSYRQGREKLFF.

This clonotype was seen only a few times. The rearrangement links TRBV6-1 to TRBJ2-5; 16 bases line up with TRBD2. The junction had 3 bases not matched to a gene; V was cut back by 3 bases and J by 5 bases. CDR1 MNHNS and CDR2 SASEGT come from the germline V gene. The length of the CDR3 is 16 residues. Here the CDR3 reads CASSDSGLAGGETQYF. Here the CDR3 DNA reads TGTGCCAGCAGTGATTCGGGACTAGCGGGAGGGGAGACCCAGTACTTC.

The CDR3 sequence is CAWTGLAGISSSYNEQFF. The DNA for the CDR3 is TGTGCCTGGACCGGACTAGCGGGCATATCTAGCTCCTACAATGAGCAGTTCTTC. The V gene is TRBV30, the J gene TRBJ2-1; the match to TRBD2 covers 11 bases. The CDR3 is 18 amino acids. Germline V gene sequence: CDR1 GTSNPN, CDR2 SVGIG (reference sequence). The V gene end was trimmed by 4 bases and the J gene end by 0 bases; junction bases not matched to a gene: 11.

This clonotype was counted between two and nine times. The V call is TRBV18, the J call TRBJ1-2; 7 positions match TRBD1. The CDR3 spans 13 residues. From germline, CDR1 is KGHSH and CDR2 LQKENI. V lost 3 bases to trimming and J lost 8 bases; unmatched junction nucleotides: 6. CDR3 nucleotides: TGTGCCAGCTCACCGCAGGAGGGGGCCGGCTACACCTTC. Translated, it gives CASSPQEGAGYTF. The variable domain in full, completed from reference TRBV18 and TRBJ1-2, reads NAGVMQNPRHLVRRRGQEARLRCSPMKGHSHVYWYRQLPEEGLKFMVYLQKENIIDESGMPKERFSAEFPKEGPSILRIQQVVRGDSAAYFCASSPQEGAGYTFGSGTRLTVV.

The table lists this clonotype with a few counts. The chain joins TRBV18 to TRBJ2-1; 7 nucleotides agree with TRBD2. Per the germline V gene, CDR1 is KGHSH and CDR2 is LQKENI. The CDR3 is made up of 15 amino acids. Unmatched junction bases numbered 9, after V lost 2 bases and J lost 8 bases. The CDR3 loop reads CASSPYGLEKDEQFF. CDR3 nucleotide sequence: TGTGCCAGCTCACCATACGGACTAGAAAAGGATGAGCAGTTCTTC.

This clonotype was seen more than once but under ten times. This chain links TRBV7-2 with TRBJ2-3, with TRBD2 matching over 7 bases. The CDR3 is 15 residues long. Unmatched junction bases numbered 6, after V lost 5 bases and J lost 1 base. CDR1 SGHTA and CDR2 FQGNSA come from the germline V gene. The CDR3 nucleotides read TGTGCCAGCAGCCCTAGCCGGGGGGGCACAGATACGCAGTATTTT. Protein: CASSPSRGGTDTQYF.

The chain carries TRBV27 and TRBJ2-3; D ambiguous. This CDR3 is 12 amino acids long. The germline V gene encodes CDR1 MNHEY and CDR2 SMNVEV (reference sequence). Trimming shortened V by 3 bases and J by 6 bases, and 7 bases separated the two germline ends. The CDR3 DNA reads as TGTGCCAGCAGTTTCCCCGGGGATACGCAGTATTTT. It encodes CASSFPGDTQYF.

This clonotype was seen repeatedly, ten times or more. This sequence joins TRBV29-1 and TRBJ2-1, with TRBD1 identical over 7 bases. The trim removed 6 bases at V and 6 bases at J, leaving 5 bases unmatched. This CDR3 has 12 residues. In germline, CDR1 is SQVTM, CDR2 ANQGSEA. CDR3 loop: CSVGTDLNEQFF. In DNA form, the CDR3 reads TGCAGCGTGGGGACAGACCTCAATGAGCAGTTCTTC.

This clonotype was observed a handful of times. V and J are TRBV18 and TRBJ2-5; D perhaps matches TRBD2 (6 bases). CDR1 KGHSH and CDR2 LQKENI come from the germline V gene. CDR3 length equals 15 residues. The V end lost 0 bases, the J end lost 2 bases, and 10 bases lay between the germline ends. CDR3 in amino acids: CASSPPSRGQETQYF. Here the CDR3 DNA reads TGTGCCAGCTCACCACCCAGTCGGGGGCAAGAGACCCAGTACTTC.

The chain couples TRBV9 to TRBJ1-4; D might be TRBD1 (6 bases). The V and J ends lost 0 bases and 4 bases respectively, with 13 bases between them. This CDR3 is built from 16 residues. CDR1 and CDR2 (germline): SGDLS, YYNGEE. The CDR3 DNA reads TGTGCCAGCAGCGTAGCTATGGGGGCAGATAATGAAAAACTGTTTTTT. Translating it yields CASSVAMGADNEKLFF. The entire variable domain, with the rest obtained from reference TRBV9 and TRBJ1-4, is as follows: DSGVTQTPKHLITATGQRVTLRCSPRSGDLSVYWYQQSLDQGLQFLIQYYNGEERAKGNILERFSAQQFPDLHSELNLSSLELGDSALYFCASSVAMGADNEKLFFGSGTQLSVL.

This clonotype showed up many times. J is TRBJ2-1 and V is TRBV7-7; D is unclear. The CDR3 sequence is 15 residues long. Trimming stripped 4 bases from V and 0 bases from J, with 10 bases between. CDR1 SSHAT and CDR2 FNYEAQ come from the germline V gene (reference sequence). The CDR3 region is CASSSTFSSYNEQFF. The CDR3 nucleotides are TGTGCCAGCAGCTCGACCTTTAGCTCCTACAATGAGCAGTTCTTC.

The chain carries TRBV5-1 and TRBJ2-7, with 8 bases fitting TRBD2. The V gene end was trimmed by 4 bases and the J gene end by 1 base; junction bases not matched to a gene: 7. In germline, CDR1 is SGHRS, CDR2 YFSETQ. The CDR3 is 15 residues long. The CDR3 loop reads CASSQSGSRSYEQYF. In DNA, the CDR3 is TGCGCCAGCAGCCAAAGCGGGAGTAGGTCCTACGAGCAGTACTTC.

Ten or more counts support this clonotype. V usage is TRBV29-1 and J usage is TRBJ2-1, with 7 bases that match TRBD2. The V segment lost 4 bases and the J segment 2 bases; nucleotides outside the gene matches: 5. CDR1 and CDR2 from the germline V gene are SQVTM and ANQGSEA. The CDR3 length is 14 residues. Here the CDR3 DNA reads TGCAGCGTTGTAGAGCTAGCGGCCTACAATGAGCAGTTCTTC. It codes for CSVVELAAYNEQFF.

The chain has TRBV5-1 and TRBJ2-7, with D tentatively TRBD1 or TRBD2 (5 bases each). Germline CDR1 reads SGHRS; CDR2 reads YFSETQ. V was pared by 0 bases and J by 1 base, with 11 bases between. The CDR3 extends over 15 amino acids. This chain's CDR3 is CASSLAGKGSYEQYF. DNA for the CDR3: TGCGCCAGCAGCTTGGCGGGGAAGGGGTCCTACGAGCAGTACTTC.

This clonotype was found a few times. In nucleotides, the CDR3 is TGTGCCAGCACCCGAGCGGGAGGACCTAGCACAGATACGCAGTATTTT. Its protein is CASTRAGGPSTDTQYF. The gene calls are TRBV7-2 and TRBJ2-3; 9 nucleotides line up with TRBD2. The trim removed 7 bases at V and 0 bases at J, leaving 8 bases unmatched. From germline, CDR1 is SGHTA and CDR2 FQGNSA. The CDR3 runs 16 residues.

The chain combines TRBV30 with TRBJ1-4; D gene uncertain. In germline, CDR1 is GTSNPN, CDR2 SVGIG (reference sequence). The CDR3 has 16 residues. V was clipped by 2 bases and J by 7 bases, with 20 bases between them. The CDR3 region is CAWSPSLSTIGEKLFF. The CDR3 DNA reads TGTGCCTGGAGTCCTTCCCTGTCGACCATCGGTGAAAAACTGTTTTTT.